These 29 T cell receptor beta chains were all obtained from the same sample, sequenced in a study of Graves' ophthalmopathy and Graves' hyperthyroidism. The study amplified TCR beta CDR3 regions using RNA transcripts. Investigators did first-round RT-PCR with HTBI primers, then second-round multiplex PCR. Using its own MiXCR run on the multiplex PCR reads, TCRdb lists one record per CDR3 protein. The profile shows approximately 160,000 distinct CDR3 sequences, over 35% of them singletons. Sequencing input: peripheral blood. These receptors came from a woman between 35 and 50 years old with Graves' ophthalmopathy.

The genes are TRBV27 and TRBJ1-2; 11 positions match TRBD1. The CDR3 sequence is 16 residues long. Germline V gene lookup returns CDR1 MNHEY and CDR2 SMNVEV (reference sequence). V shed 3 bases and J 4 bases; nucleotides not matched to a gene: 7. Here the CDR3 reads CASSFARTGGVYGYTF. The DNA for the CDR3 is TGTGCCAGCAGTTTTGCTCGGACAGGGGGCGTCTATGGCTACACCTTC.

This clonotype has ten or more counts. The chain employs TRBV10-3 and TRBJ1-5; 11 bases agree with TRBD1. J was trimmed by 4 bases and V by 0 bases; bases with no gene match: 11. Germline loops: CDR1 ENHRY, CDR2 SYGVKD. CDR3 size: 19 residues. The CDR3 is CAISESGGPGQGVNQPQHF. CDR3 nucleotide sequence: TGTGCCATCAGTGAGTCGGGAGGACCGGGACAGGGGGTGAATCAGCCCCAGCATTTT.

The V gene is TRBV7-2, the J gene TRBJ1-2, with D unresolved. Germline CDR1 is SGHTA and CDR2 is FQGNSA. The V gene lost 6 bases and the J gene lost 1 base, with 9 bases spanning the gap. The CDR3 length is 13 residues. CDR3 residues: CASRPRNNYGYTF. In nucleotides, the CDR3 is TGTGCCAGCAGGCCAAGGAATAACTATGGCTACACCTTC.

The J gene is TRBJ2-7, the V gene TRBV28; possible D gene TRBD2, 6 bases. Germline V gives CDR1 MDHEN, CDR2 SYDVKM. V lost 7 bases and J lost 6, with 19 bases in between. This CDR3 spans 14 amino acids. CDR3 in DNA: TGTGCCAGCACCCCTGGAGGGATGGAGGTCGAGCAGTACTTC. This translates into CASTPGGMEVEQYF.

At least ten counts were recorded for this clonotype. J is TRBJ2-7 and V is TRBV9, with a possible D match to TRBD2 (5 bases). This CDR3 spans 14 amino acids. The V and J ends lost 5 bases and 1 base respectively, with 13 bases between them. Germline CDR1 reads SGDLS; CDR2 reads YYNGEE. The CDR3 protein is CASSRTERSYEQYF. The CDR3 DNA is TGTGCCAGCAGTCGAACAGAGCGGTCCTACGAGCAGTACTTC. Supplemented by reference TRBV9 and TRBJ2-7, the full variable domain reads DSGVTQTPKHLITATGQRVTLRCSPRSGDLSVYWYQQSLDQGLQFLIQYYNGEERAKGNILERFSAQQFPDLHSELNLSSLELGDSALYFCASSRTERSYEQYFGPGTRLTVT.

This clonotype occurred many times. The chain combines TRBV7-9 with TRBJ2-7; no clear D gene. The CDR3 loop spans 11 amino acids. Trimming pared 2 bases from V and 6 bases from J, leaving 5 bases between. Per germline, CDR1 SEHNR and CDR2 FQNEAQ (reference sequence). The CDR3 DNA reads TGTGCCAGCAGCTTAAGTTCCGAGCAGTACTTC. It translates to CASSLSSEQYF.

This chain connects TRBV28 to TRBJ1-5; 10 nucleotides line up with TRBD1. The CDR3 totals 16 residues. V lost 6 bases to trimming and J lost 0 bases; unmatched junction nucleotides: 5. Germline CDR1 is MDHEN and CDR2 is SYDVKM. In DNA form, the CDR3 reads TGTGCCAGCAGCCCGGGACAGGGGTTTAGCAATCAGCCCCAGCATTTT. It yields the protein CASSPGQGFSNQPQHF.

The chain links TRBV6-2 or TRBV6-3 to TRBJ2-5; D perhaps matches TRBD1 (5 bases). Germline V gene sequence: CDR1 MNHEY, CDR2 SVGEGT. V was shortened by 6 bases and J by 1 base, with 15 bases between the two germline ends. This CDR3 comprises 15 residues. The CDR3: CASRTVLSVQETQYF. The CDR3 DNA follows: TGTGCCAGCAGGACAGTTCTATCAGTCCAAGAGACCCAGTACTTC.

This clonotype was counted many times. The rearrangement uses TRBV12-3 or TRBV12-4 and TRBJ2-7, with TRBD1 matching over 7 bases. Unmatched junction bases numbered 8, after V lost 6 bases and J lost 3 bases. The CDR3 spans 14 residues. CDR3 loop: CASRSTGLGYEQYF. The CDR3 DNA is TGTGCCAGCAGATCGACAGGGTTGGGCTACGAGCAGTACTTC.

This clonotype was picked up many times. V gene TRBV5-1 combines with J gene TRBJ2-7, with 9 bases identical to TRBD2. Per germline, CDR1 SGHRS and CDR2 YFSETQ. V lost 4 bases and J lost 3; bases outside the gene matches: 8. The CDR3 totals 15 residues. The CDR3 nucleotides read TGCGCCAGCAGCATCATAGCGGGGGCCCACTACGAGCAGTACTTC. Its translation is CASSIIAGAHYEQYF.

This clonotype was counted at least ten times. The rearrangement joins TRBV6-2 or TRBV6-3 to TRBJ2-6, with a tentative D call TRBD2 (6 bases). This CDR3 is 15 amino acids long. Deletions cut 2 bases from V and 3 bases from J, with 8 bases between. From germline, CDR1 is MNHEY and CDR2 SVGEGT. The CDR3, as DNA: TGTGCCAGCAGTTACGGGGGGAATGGGGCCAACGTCCTGACTTTC. Residues: CASSYGGNGANVLTF.

This chain connects TRBV30 to TRBJ2-7, with 10 bases fitting TRBD2. CDR1 is GTSNPN and CDR2 is SVGIG in the germline V gene (reference sequence). After removal of 4 bases from V and 3 bases from J, the junction contained 6 bases not matched to a gene. The CDR3 sequence is 14 residues long. CDR3 region: CAWTQREGDYEQYF. DNA for the CDR3: TGTGCCTGGACGCAGCGGGAGGGCGACTACGAGCAGTACTTC. Combining the CDR3 with reference TRBV30 and TRBJ2-7 gives the whole variable domain SQTIHQWPATLVQPVGSPLSLECTVEGTSNPNLYWYRQAAGRGLQLLFYSVGIGQISSEVPQNLSASRPQDRQFILSSKKLLLSDSGFYLCAWTQREGDYEQYFGPGTRLTVT.

The chain is built from TRBV6-1 and TRBJ1-1; no clear D. Germline CDR1 MNHNS, CDR2 SASEGT. The ends were cut back, 0 bases at V and 1 base at J, with 15 bases in the middle. This CDR3 spans 17 amino acids. The CDR3 here is CASSEALTPRKNTEAFF. In nucleotides, the CDR3 is TGTGCCAGCAGTGAAGCTTTAACGCCCAGAAAGAACACTGAAGCTTTCTTT.

This clonotype was seen ten or more times. V gene TRBV20-1 combines with J gene TRBJ2-7; D unclear. Trimming left V 0 bases short and J 5 bases short, with 17 bases between. This CDR3 contains 15 residues. Germline V gene sequence: CDR1 DFQATT, CDR2 SNEGSKA (reference sequence). CDR3 DNA: TGCAGTGCTAGAGATCGAAAAAGGCCCAACCACGAGCAGTACTTC. Translated: CSARDRKRPNHEQYF.

This clonotype was counted only a few times. The V call is TRBV27, the J call TRBJ1-2; TRBD1 matches at 10 bases. The CDR3 is 14 amino acids. The V segment lost 2 bases and the J segment 8 bases; nucleotides outside the gene matches: 5. Germline V gene lookup returns CDR1 MNHEY and CDR2 SMNVEV (reference sequence). The CDR3 here is CASSLLGTGDGYTF. The CDR3 DNA sequence: TGTGCCAGCAGTTTACTCGGGACAGGGGACGGCTACACCTTC.

This chain's CDR3 is CASTPGTGGYNSPLHF. The DNA of the CDR3 is TGTGCCAGCACTCCCGGGACAGGGGGCTATAATTCACCCCTCCACTTT. The chain employs TRBV28 and TRBJ1-6, with 11 positions matching TRBD1. Germline V gene lookup returns CDR1 MDHEN and CDR2 SYDVKM. J lost 3 bases, V lost 7 bases, and 5 bases had no gene match. The CDR3 loop spans 16 amino acids.

The J gene is TRBJ1-5, the V gene TRBV15, with D uncertain. Trimming took off 0 bases at V and 0 bases at J, with 6 bases between the two ends. The CDR3 spans 15 residues. Germline V gene sequence: CDR1 LNHNV, CDR2 YYDKDF (reference sequence). CDR3 DNA: TGTGCCACCAGCAGAGATCAGGTTAGCAATCAGCCCCAGCATTTT. Its protein is CATSRDQVSNQPQHF.

This clonotype has ten or more counts. The V gene is TRBV28, the J gene TRBJ2-7; 12 nucleotides line up with TRBD1. This CDR3 is built from 15 residues. Germline V gene sequence: CDR1 MDHEN, CDR2 SYDVKM. V dropped 5 bases and J dropped 4; count of bases not matched to a gene: 6. The CDR3, as DNA: TGTGCCAGCAGTGCCGGGACAGGGGGCGCATACGAGCAGTACTTC. It translates to CASSAGTGGAYEQYF.

The chain couples TRBV11-2 to TRBJ2-7; D uncertain. V shed 8 bases and J shed 4 bases, with 6 bases lying between them. This CDR3 spans 10 amino acids. The V gene's germline CDR1 is SGHAT and CDR2 FQNNGV. Here the CDR3 reads CASQDYEQYF. The CDR3 coding sequence is TGTGCCAGCCAAGATTACGAGCAGTACTTC. The full variable domain, its missing parts supplied by reference TRBV11-2 and TRBJ2-7, is EAGVAQSPRYKIIEKRQSVAFWCNPISGHATLYWYQQILGQGPKLLIQFQNNGVVDDSQLPKDRFSAERLKGVDSTLKIQPAKLEDSAVYLCASQDYEQYFGPGTRLTVT.

In this sample, this clonotype turned up many times. The chain is built from TRBV7-8 and TRBJ2-7; D perhaps matches TRBD1 (6 bases). CDR1 is SGHVS, CDR2 FQNEAQ, per germline. The germline V and J ends were trimmed by 1 base and 3 bases, with 13 bases remaining between them. This CDR3 contains 15 residues. CDR3 DNA sequence: TGTGCCAGCAGCTTAGACGCAGGGGCGAACTACGAGCAGTACTTC. It encodes CASSLDAGANYEQYF.

This chain joins TRBV6-1 and TRBJ1-6; the D is unclear. The CDR3 runs 13 residues. Germline assignment: CDR1 MNHNS and CDR2 SASEGT. The V end lost 0 bases, the J end lost 7 bases, and 4 bases lay between the germline ends. The CDR3 bases are TGTGCCAGCAGTGAAGCTGAGAATTCACCCCTCCACTTT. It codes for CASSEAENSPLHF.

Ten or more counts support this clonotype. V and J are TRBV12-3 or TRBV12-4 and TRBJ1-2; D remains unclear. The CDR3 contains 16 residues. V was cut by 2 bases and J by 2 bases, with 15 bases left in between. The CDR3 nucleotides read TGTGCCAGCAGTTTAAAAGGAAGGTCCGCGAACTATGGCTACACCTTC. It yields the protein CASSLKGRSANYGYTF.

The V gene is TRBV12-3 or TRBV12-4, the J gene TRBJ2-2; no firm D call. The CDR3 sequence is 13 residues long. V was pared by 8 bases and J by 1 base, with 8 bases between. The CDR3 sequence: CASANRNTGELFF. CDR3 DNA: TGTGCCAGCGCGAACAGGAACACCGGGGAGCTGTTTTTT.

The genes are TRBV6-2 or TRBV6-3 and TRBJ2-7; possibly TRBD1 or TRBD2 for D (5 bases each). Trimming removed 0 bases from V and 9 bases from J, with 12 bases in between. The CDR3 is 13 amino acids. CDR1 is MNHEY and CDR2 is SVGEGT in the germline V gene. The CDR3, as DNA: TGTGCCAGCAGTTACTCAGGGACCCGCGGGCAGTACTTC. Translation gives CASSYSGTRGQYF.

This clonotype was picked up many times. The rearrangement links TRBV11-1 to TRBJ1-1, with TRBD1 matching over 9 bases. CDR1 SGHAT and CDR2 FQDESV come from the germline V gene (reference sequence). Trimming took 5 bases from V and 1 from J; bases not matched to a gene: 5. CDR3 length: 15 amino acids. CDR3 loop: CASSPWDRANTEAFF. The CDR3 nucleotides are TGTGCCAGCAGCCCGTGGGACAGGGCGAACACTGAAGCTTTCTTT.

This sequence joins TRBV6-2 or TRBV6-3 and TRBJ1-2; TRBD1 might be the D (5 bases). V gave up 8 bases and J gave up 4 bases, with 11 bases separating them. CDR3 size: 12 residues. Germline loops: CDR1 MNHEY, CDR2 SVGEGT. In nucleotides, the CDR3 is TGTGCCAGCCACCCCGGGACCTATGGCTACACCTTC. This codes for CASHPGTYGYTF.

The chain couples TRBV6-2 or TRBV6-3 to TRBJ2-5, with TRBD1 as a possible D gene (7 bases). This CDR3 has 15 amino acids. Germline V lookup: CDR1 MNHEY, CDR2 SVGEGT. The ends were cut back, 0 bases at V and 5 bases at J, with 13 bases in the middle. The CDR3 DNA follows: TGTGCCAGCAGTTACTCGGCCGCAGGGGGGGAGACCCAGTACTTC. Its translation: CASSYSAAGGETQYF.

This clonotype was counted between two and nine times. V usage is TRBV20-1 and J usage is TRBJ2-7, with TRBD2 identical over 12 bases. V shed 3 bases and J 3 bases; nucleotides not matched to a gene: 3. Germline V gene lookup returns CDR1 DFQATT and CDR2 SNEGSKA (reference sequence). The CDR3 spans 14 residues. CDR3 protein: CSASRTSGNYEQYF. CDR3 nucleotides: TGCAGTGCTAGTAGGACTAGCGGGAACTACGAGCAGTACTTC.

This clonotype was observed many times. This chain uses TRBV6-1 with TRBJ1-1, with D perhaps matching TRBD1 (5 bases). Between the trimmed V and J ends, which lost 5 bases and 7 bases, there was a span of 17 bases. The CDR3 length is 14 residues. CDR1 is MNHNS, CDR2 SASEGT, per germline. The CDR3 region has the DNA TGTGCCAGCAGTCGGGGCTGGGATGGGGATGAAGCTTTCTTT. This encodes CASSRGWDGDEAFF.